This passage covers 6 T cell receptor delta chains from one sample sequenced in a study of γδ T cells in repeated Plasmodium falciparum infection. Gammadelta T cells were flow-sorted from PBMC into Vgamma9/Vdelta2+ and Vdelta2-negative populations for bulk analysis. TCRdb repeated clone calling on the multiplex PCR reads with CATT. In the table there are tens of thousands of delta-chain clones, around 1.7% of which are singletons. Sample: gamma-delta T cells from blood. Receptors were obtained from a pool of human donors (malaria-infected and uninfected, not separated).

This clone was seen a handful of times. A read error likely explains why the TCRdb protein, taken from a much larger clone, differs from this DNA's translation at residue 7; the protein shown is translated from the DNA. J is TRDJ1 and V is TRDV2, with a possible D match to TRDD3 (5 bases). Looked up from germline, CDR1 is GEAIGNYY and CDR2 is EKD. V shed 0 bases and J shed 10 bases, with 23 bases lying between them. The CDR3 loop spans 16 amino acids. The chain's CDR3 is CACDTWAIQGNSVLIF. The CDR3 DNA reads TGTGCCTGTGACACCTGGGCGATACAGGGGAACTCGGTACTCATCTTT.

This clone is medium-sized within its sample. Other DNA sequences in this sample translate to the same CDR3. The CDR3 DNA is TGTGCTCTTGGGGAAAGCCCCCTGTACTGGGGGTCTTCCGATAAACTCATCTTT. Protein sequence: CALGESPLYWGSSDKLIF. The rearrangement joins TRDV1 to TRDJ1, with 8 nucleotides matching TRDD3. This CDR3 has 18 amino acids. The V and J ends lost 2 bases and 3 bases, in that order; junction bases with no gene match: 14. Germline loops: CDR1 TSWWSYY, CDR2 QGS.

Ten or more counts support this clone. TCRdb shows a much larger clone's protein in place of this DNA's translation, and the two differ at residue 8, likely through a read error; the protein shown is translated from the DNA. V usage is TRDV1 and J usage is TRDJ1; D is perhaps TRDD3 (6 bases). The germline V and J ends were trimmed by 1 base and 3 bases, with 27 bases remaining between them. This CDR3 has 20 residues. The V gene's germline CDR1 is TSWWSYY and CDR2 QGS. The CDR3 region is CALGEPADVLHILGPDKLIF. The CDR3 DNA reads TGTGCTCTTGGGGAACCAGCTGACGTCCTCCACATACTGGGTCCCGATAAACTCATCTTT.

This clone was picked up many times. Possible read error: a much larger clone is one base away. Additional DNA sequences in this sample encode the identical CDR3. V and J are TRDV1 and TRDJ1, with D perhaps being TRDD2 or TRDD3 (6 bases each). V was cut by 4 bases and J by 5 bases, with 38 bases left in between. The germline V gene encodes CDR1 TSWWSYY and CDR2 QGS. This CDR3 is 22 amino acids long. CDR3 sequence: CALGGPFRPNGGDLPSWDKLIF. The CDR3 DNA reads TGTGCTCTTGGGGGTCCCTTCCGCCCGAACGGGGGGGACTTACCAAGTTGGGATAAACTCATCTTT.

This clone was seen only a few times. The likely explanation is a read error, given a far larger clone one base away. Within the sample, other DNA sequences also encode this same CDR3. The chain links TRDV1 to TRDJ1; D may correspond to TRDD2 or TRDD3 (5 bases each). This CDR3 has 21 residues. CDR1 is TSWWSYY and CDR2 is QGS in the germline V gene. The CDR3 DNA is TGTGCTCTTGGAGAACTAGAGGAAGTGCCCATGCCCTACTGGTACACCGATAAACTCATCTTT. Protein product: CALGELEEVPMPYWYTDKLIF.

Worth noting for this clone: TCRdb assigns this DNA the protein of a much larger clone, which departs from its translation at residue 8; this likely reflects a read error, and the protein shown comes from translating the DNA. This chain links TRDV2 with TRDJ1; TRDD3 aligns across 10 bases. Because TCRdb records no J gene, it was assigned here through a match of the DNA to germline. CDR1 and CDR2 (germline): GEAIGNYY, EKD. J was trimmed by 0 bases and V by 1 base; bases with no gene match: 10. The CDR3 extends over 18 amino acids. The CDR3 bases are TGTGCCTGTGACACACGACAACACTGGGGGATTTACACCGATAAACTCATCTTT. Its protein product is CACDTRQHWGIYTDKLIF.